Shown below are 27 T cell receptor beta chains from a single sample sequenced in a study of blood T cell repertoires in COVID-19. The protocol was immunoSEQ multiplex PCR, while the TCRdb copy is restricted to in-frame clones and leaves out a portion. The table lists around 270,000 clones, less than 90% of them singletons, with almost 2% in the top ten. Sequences were obtained from peripheral blood. These receptors all come from a man aged 25-45 years with active or convalescent COVID-19.

The chain joins TRBV11-2 to TRBJ2-3; 13 nucleotides align to TRBD2. Germline CDR1 SGHAT, CDR2 FQNNGV. V lost 5 bases to trimming and J lost 2 bases; unmatched junction nucleotides: 4. The CDR3 sequence is 16 residues long. CDR3 sequence (DNA): TGTGCCAGCAGCACGGGACTAGCGGGGTACACAGATACGCAGTATTTT. It encodes CASSTGLAGYTDTQYF.

The chain is built from TRBV21-1 and TRBJ1-5. TRBV21-1 is reported as a pseudogene. The CDR3 consists of 12 residues. DNA of the CDR3: TGTGCCAGCAGCAAACTCGTTCGGCCCCAGCATTTT. Protein product: CASSKLVRPQHF.

This chain links TRBV4-1 with TRBJ1-3; 8 nucleotides agree with TRBD1. Germline CDR1 reads MGHRA; CDR2 reads YSYEKL. V lost 1 base and J lost 2; bases outside the gene matches: 7. The CDR3 loop spans 17 amino acids. For the CDR3, the DNA is TGCGCCAGCAGCCAAGGCCGGGGACAGGAGGCTGGAAACACCATATATTTT. Encoded protein: CASSQGRGQEAGNTIYF.

J is TRBJ2-1 and V is TRBV6-4; 10 positions agree with TRBD1. This CDR3 region has 15 residues. Germline V gene data show CDR1 as MRHNA and CDR2 as SNTAGT. V shed 6 bases, J shed 8 bases, and the junction held 10 bases outside the gene matches. In DNA, the CDR3 is TGTGCCAGCAGCCCGACAGGGGGCGCAGGGTATGAGCAGTTCTTC. Amino acids: CASSPTGGAGYEQFF.

The chain carries TRBV4-3 and TRBJ1-2; 9 positions agree with TRBD1. Germline V gives CDR1 LGHNA, CDR2 YSLEER. V was pared by 0 bases and J by 7 bases, with 12 bases of the junction left unmatched. The CDR3 length is 17 residues. In nucleotides, the CDR3 is TGCGCCAGCAGCCAAGATCTGCAAACAGGGGGCCGGGGTGGCTACACCTTC. Its protein is CASSQDLQTGGRGGYTF.

This rearrangement joins TRBV9 to TRBJ1-4; 9 positions agree with TRBD1. Trimming removed 5 bases from V and 8 bases from J; junction bases left unmatched: 10. Germline V CDR1 and CDR2: SGDLS, YYNGEE. The CDR3 spans 15 residues. Written as DNA, the CDR3 is TGTGCCAGCAGTGTCACAGGGGGCGTAGGGGAAAAACTGTTTTTT. This sequence encodes CASSVTGGVGEKLFF.

This clone came up a few times. The chain joins TRBV5-1 to TRBJ2-5; TRBD2 might be the D (6 bases). This CDR3 has 14 residues. Between the trimmed V and J ends, which lost 2 bases and 3 bases, there was a span of 11 bases. The V gene's germline CDR1 is SGHRS and CDR2 YFSETQ. The CDR3 DNA is TGCGCCAGCAGCTTCGGTAGGAGGGAAGAGACCCAGTACTTC. Translated: CASSFGRREETQYF.

The CDR3 region has the DNA TGTGCCAGCAGTGAACCTTTGGGGACAGGGAACCGGGAGGGCTACACCTTC. Translation gives CASSEPLGTGNREGYTF. The chain joins TRBV25-1 to TRBJ1-2, with TRBD1 identical over 9 bases. After removal of 2 bases from V and 8 bases from J, the junction contained 15 bases not matched to a gene. Germline lookup yields CDR1 MGHDK and CDR2 SYGVNS. The CDR3 has 17 amino acids.

This clone showed up just once. The rearrangement joins TRBV7-9 to TRBJ2-5; the D gene is possibly TRBD1 (6 bases). Looked up from germline, CDR1 is SEHNR and CDR2 is FQNEAQ (reference sequence). Between the trimmed V and J ends, which lost 1 base and 1 base, there was a span of 19 bases. The CDR3 runs 18 residues. The CDR3 DNA reads TGTGCCAGCAGCTTAGTAGCAGGGGAAGGTGGCCTCCAAGAGACCCAGTACTTC. This sequence encodes CASSLVAGEGGLQETQYF.

This sequence joins TRBV19 and TRBJ2-2, with 8 bases matching TRBD2. The V segment lost 1 base and the J segment 4 bases; nucleotides outside the gene matches: 5. CDR3 length: 16 amino acids. The germline V gene encodes CDR1 LNHDA and CDR2 SQIVND (reference sequence). CDR3 in amino acids: CASSIAGSGTTGELFF. DNA of the CDR3: TGTGCCAGTAGTATAGCTGGTAGCGGGACCACCGGGGAGCTGTTTTTT.

V usage is TRBV6-5 and J usage is TRBJ1-1; the D is unclear. Trimming stripped 3 bases from V and 6 bases from J, with 8 bases between. Germline V CDR1 and CDR2: MNHEY, SVGAGI. The CDR3 contains 12 residues. Written as DNA, the CDR3 is TGTGCCAGCAGTTATCCGCGGTCTGAAGCTTTCTTT. It yields the protein CASSYPRSEAFF.

The chain has TRBV4-2 and TRBJ2-1, with TRBD2 identical over 8 bases. The germline V gene encodes CDR1 LGHNA and CDR2 YNFKEQ. The CDR3 contains 15 residues. V was pared by 1 base and J by 2 bases, with 1 base of the junction left unmatched. This chain's CDR3 is CASSQGGGPYNEQFF. CDR3 in DNA: TGTGCCAGCAGCCAAGGCGGGGGGCCCTACAATGAGCAGTTCTTC.

The chain recombines TRBV30 with TRBJ1-1; possible D gene TRBD1, 6 bases. This CDR3 contains 14 residues. Trimming pared 3 bases from V and 7 bases from J, leaving 18 bases between. Germline-derived CDR1 and CDR2 are GTSNPN and SVGIG (reference sequence). The CDR3 DNA is TGTGCCTGGAGACCCAGGGGTGAACGATTTGAAGCTTTCTTT. As protein: CAWRPRGERFEAFF.

This sequence joins TRBV18 and TRBJ1-2; D may be TRBD1 (5 bases). The CDR3 spans 13 residues. Deletions cut 6 bases from V and 6 bases from J, with 14 bases between. Germline V lookup: CDR1 KGHSH, CDR2 LQKENI. The CDR3 loop is CASSYRLTDGYTF. The CDR3 DNA reads TGTGCCAGCTCTTACAGGCTTACCGATGGCTACACCTTC.

A remark on this clone: Sequence at one end of the junction differs from germline and may be a read error. The chain couples TRBV19 to TRBJ1-1, with 7 positions matching TRBD1. Germline V CDR1 and CDR2: LNHDA, SQIVND (reference sequence). The CDR3 is 13 amino acids. CDR3 DNA: TGTGCCAGTAGTAGTCAGACAGGGCTCTACGAGAAGTTT. Translating gives CASSSQTGLYEKF.

V gene TRBV6-1 combines with J gene TRBJ2-1, with D possibly matching TRBD1 (5 bases). Germline-derived CDR1 and CDR2 are MNHNS and SASEGT. This CDR3 contains 15 residues. V was pared by 2 bases and J by 3 bases, with 11 bases between. The CDR3 sequence: CASSEMQGVYNEQFF. CDR3 sequence (DNA): TGTGCCAGCAGTGAAATGCAAGGGGTCTACAATGAGCAGTTCTTC.

This clone was seen once. The chain uses TRBV7-9 and TRBJ2-3; a weak D match, TRBD2 (5 bases). The germline V gene has CDR1 SEHNR and CDR2 FQNEAQ (reference sequence). The V end was cut by 4 bases, the J end by 1 base, with 15 bases between. The CDR3 sequence is 16 residues long. The CDR3 nucleotides read TGTGCCAGCAGCTCAGCACTAGGTCAGCGCACAGATACGCAGTATTTT. Protein product: CASSSALGQRTDTQYF.

The chain couples TRBV4-3 to TRBJ2-7; 10 positions match TRBD2. V trimming: 4 bases; J trimming: 7 bases; junction bases outside the gene matches: 13. Germline V CDR1 and CDR2: LGHNA, YSLEER. CDR3 size: 16 residues. In nucleotides, the CDR3 is TGCGCCAGCAGCCGGGCTAGCGGGGGACCTTCGGGAGAGCAGTACTTC. Translating it yields CASSRASGGPSGEQYF.

The V call is TRBV5-1, the J call TRBJ2-3, with 8 nucleotides matching TRBD1. Trimming took 2 bases from V and 0 from J; bases not matched to a gene: 2. The germline V gene encodes CDR1 SGHRS and CDR2 YFSETQ. The CDR3 sequence is 15 residues long. CDR3 amino acids: CASSFTGGSTDTQYF. In DNA, the CDR3 is TGCGCCAGCAGCTTCACAGGGGGGAGCACAGATACGCAGTATTTT.

The J gene is TRBJ1-4, the V gene TRBV13; D remains unclear. The CDR3 contains 16 residues. Germline V lookup: CDR1 PRHDT, CDR2 FYEKMQ (reference sequence). V was clipped by 1 base and J by 5 bases, with 14 bases between them. CDR3 residues: CASSLVGMGRNEKLFF. CDR3 nucleotide sequence: TGTGCCAGCAGCTTAGTCGGTATGGGCAGAAATGAAAAACTGTTTTTT.

This chain uses TRBV25-1 with TRBJ1-1; D ambiguous. With 6 bases removed from V and 1 base from J, the gap between germline ends came to 12 bases. This CDR3 contains 14 residues. Germline CDR1 is MGHDK and CDR2 is SYGVNS. CDR3 protein: CASRPRTTNTEAFF. CDR3 sequence (DNA): TGTGCCAGCAGGCCCCGCACAACGAACACTGAAGCTTTCTTT.

This clone was detected only once. The rearrangement links TRBV19 to TRBJ1-4; 9 bases are shared with TRBD1. This CDR3 contains 15 residues. The V and J ends lost 1 base and 8 bases, in that order; junction bases with no gene match: 5. The germline CDR1 and CDR2 sequences are LNHDA and SQIVND (reference sequence). CDR3 DNA sequence: TGTGCCAGTAGTATAGTGGGGACAGGGAACGAAAAACTGTTTTTT. Translation: CASSIVGTGNEKLFF.

This chain's CDR3 is CASSPGSTEAFF. The DNA for the CDR3 is TGTGCCAGCAGCCCAGGGTCCACTGAAGCTTTCTTT. The gene calls are TRBV7-9 and TRBJ1-1; possibly TRBD1 for D (5 bases). V was shortened by 5 bases and J by 4 bases, with 8 bases between the two germline ends. CDR3 length: 12 amino acids. Per the germline V gene, CDR1 is SEHNR and CDR2 is FQNEAQ (reference sequence). The full variable domain, completed using reference TRBV7-9 and TRBJ1-1, is DTGVSQNPRHKITKRGQNVTFRCDPISEHNRLYWYRQTLGQGPEFLTYFQNEAQLEKSRLLSDRFSAERPKGSFSTLEIQRTEQGDSAMYLCASSPGSTEAFFGQGTRLTVV.

The rearrangement links TRBV15 to TRBJ2-7; 7 nucleotides line up with TRBD1. Germline trimming cut 9 bases from V and 0 bases from J; bases unmatched to any gene: 11. Germline V gene data show CDR1 as LNHNV and CDR2 as YYDKDF (reference sequence). CDR3 length equals 15 residues. The CDR3 sequence is CATEQGTLSSYEQYF. The DNA of the CDR3 is TGTGCCACTGAACAGGGGACCCTAAGCTCCTACGAGCAGTACTTC.

The chain links TRBV23-1 to TRBJ1-2; no clear D. TRBV23-1 is noted as an ORF with a role that remains uncertain. This CDR3 region has 14 residues. V lost 8 bases, J lost 0 bases, and 13 bases lay in between. The CDR3 spells CASATGRSNYGYTF. The CDR3 DNA is TGCGCCAGCGCCACCGGCAGGTCTAACTATGGCTACACCTTC.

CDR3 nucleotide sequence: TGTGCCACCAGCTGGAACCGGGACAGGGAGCGATATGGCTACACCTTC. Translating gives CATSWNRDRERYGYTF. The chain combines TRBV15 with TRBJ1-2, with 9 bases fitting TRBD1. Germline V lookup: CDR1 LNHNV, CDR2 YYDKDF (reference sequence). V gave up 5 bases and J gave up 5 bases; unmatched junction bases: 12. The CDR3 contains 16 residues.

The chain combines TRBV6-1 with TRBJ2-2; weak D call: TRBD1 (6 bases). Per the germline V gene, CDR1 is MNHNS and CDR2 is SASEGT. Trimming removed 3 bases at V and 1 base at J, with 6 bases between. This CDR3 spans 14 amino acids. The CDR3 DNA follows: TGTGCCAGCAGTGACAGGGGGAACACCGGGGAGCTGTTTTTT. Protein sequence: CASSDRGNTGELFF.